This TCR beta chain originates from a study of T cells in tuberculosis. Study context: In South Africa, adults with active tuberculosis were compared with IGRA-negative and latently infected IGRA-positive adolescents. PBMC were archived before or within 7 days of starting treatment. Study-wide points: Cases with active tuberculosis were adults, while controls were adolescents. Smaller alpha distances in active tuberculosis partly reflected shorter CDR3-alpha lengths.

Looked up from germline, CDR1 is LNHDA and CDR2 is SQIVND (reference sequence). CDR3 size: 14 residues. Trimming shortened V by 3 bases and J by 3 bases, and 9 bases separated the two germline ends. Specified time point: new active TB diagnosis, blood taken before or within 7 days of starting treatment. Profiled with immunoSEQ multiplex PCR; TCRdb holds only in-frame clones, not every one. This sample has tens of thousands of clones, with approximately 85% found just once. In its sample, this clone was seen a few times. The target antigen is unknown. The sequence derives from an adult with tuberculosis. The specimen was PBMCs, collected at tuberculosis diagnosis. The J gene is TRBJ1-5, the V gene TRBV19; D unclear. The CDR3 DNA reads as TGTGCCAGTAGTATTCGGGAGCTCAATCAGCCCCAGCATTTT. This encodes CASSIRELNQPQHF.